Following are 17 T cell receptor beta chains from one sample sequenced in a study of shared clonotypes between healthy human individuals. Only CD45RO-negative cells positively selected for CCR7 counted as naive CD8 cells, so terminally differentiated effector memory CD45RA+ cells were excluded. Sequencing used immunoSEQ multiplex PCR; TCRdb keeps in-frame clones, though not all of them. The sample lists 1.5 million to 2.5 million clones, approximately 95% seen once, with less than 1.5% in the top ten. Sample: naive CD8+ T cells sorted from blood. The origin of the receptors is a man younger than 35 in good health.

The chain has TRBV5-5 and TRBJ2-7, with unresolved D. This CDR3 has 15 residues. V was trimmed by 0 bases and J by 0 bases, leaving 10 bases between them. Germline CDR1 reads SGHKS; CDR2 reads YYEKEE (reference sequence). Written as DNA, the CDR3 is TGTGCCAGCAGCTTGGCCATCTGGGGCTCCTACGAGCAGTACTTC. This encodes CASSLAIWGSYEQYF.

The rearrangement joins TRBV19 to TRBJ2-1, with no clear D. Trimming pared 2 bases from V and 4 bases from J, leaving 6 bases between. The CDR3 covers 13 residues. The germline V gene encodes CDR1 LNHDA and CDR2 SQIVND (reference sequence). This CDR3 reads CASSIQPYNEQFF. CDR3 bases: TGTGCCAGTAGTATACAGCCGTACAATGAGCAGTTCTTC.

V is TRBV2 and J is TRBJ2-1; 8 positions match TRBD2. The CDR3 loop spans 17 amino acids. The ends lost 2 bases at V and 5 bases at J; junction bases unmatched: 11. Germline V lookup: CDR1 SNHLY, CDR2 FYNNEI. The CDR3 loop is CASSEWVGLAGNNEQFF. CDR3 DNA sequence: TGTGCCAGCAGTGAATGGGTCGGACTAGCTGGAAACAATGAGCAGTTCTTC.

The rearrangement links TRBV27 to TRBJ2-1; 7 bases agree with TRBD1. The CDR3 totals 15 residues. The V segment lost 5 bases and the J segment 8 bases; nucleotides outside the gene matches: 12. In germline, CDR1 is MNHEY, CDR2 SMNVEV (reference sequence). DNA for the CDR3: TGTGCCAGCAGTATCGGGACAGCCGGGGTCGATGAGCAGTTCTTC. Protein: CASSIGTAGVDEQFF.

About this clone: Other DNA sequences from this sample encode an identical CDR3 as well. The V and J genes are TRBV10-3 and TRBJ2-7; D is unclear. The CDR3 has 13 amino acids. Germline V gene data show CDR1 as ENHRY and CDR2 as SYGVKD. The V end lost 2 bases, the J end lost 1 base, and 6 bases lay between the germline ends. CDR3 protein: CAISELVSYEQYF. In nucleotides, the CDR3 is TGTGCCATCAGTGAGCTGGTATCCTACGAGCAGTACTTC.

CDR3: CASSVVGGLDEQFF. CDR3 in DNA: TGTGCCAGCAGCGTAGTGGGGGGACTCGATGAGCAGTTCTTC. The genes are TRBV9 and TRBJ2-1, with TRBD2 as a possible D gene (6 bases). Trimming removed 0 bases at V and 8 bases at J, with 12 bases between. CDR3 size: 14 residues. CDR1 is SGDLS and CDR2 is YYNGEE in the germline V gene.

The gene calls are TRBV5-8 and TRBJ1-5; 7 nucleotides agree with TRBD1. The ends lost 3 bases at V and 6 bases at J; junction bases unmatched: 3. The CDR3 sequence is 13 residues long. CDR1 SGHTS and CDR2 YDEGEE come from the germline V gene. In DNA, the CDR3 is TGTGCCAGCAGCTGGGACAGAGCTCAGCCCCAGCATTTT. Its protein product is CASSWDRAQPQHF.

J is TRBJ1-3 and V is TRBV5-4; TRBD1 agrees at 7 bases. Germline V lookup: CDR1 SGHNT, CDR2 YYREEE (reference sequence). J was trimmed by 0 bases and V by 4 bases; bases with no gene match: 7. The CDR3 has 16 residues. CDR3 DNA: TGTGCCAGCAGCGCGGACAGGTCCGCCTCTGGAAACACCATATATTTT. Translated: CASSADRSASGNTIYF.

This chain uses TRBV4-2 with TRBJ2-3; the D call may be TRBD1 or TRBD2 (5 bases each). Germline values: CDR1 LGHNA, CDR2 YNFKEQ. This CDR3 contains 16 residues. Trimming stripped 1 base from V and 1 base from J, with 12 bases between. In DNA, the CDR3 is TGTGCCAGCAGCCAAGGTGTCGGGGCCGGCACAGATACGCAGTATTTT. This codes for CASSQGVGAGTDTQYF.

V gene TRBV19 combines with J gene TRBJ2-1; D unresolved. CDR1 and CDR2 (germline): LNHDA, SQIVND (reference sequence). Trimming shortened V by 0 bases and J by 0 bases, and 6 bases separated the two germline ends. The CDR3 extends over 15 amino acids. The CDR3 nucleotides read TGTGCCAGTAGTATAGATCTGAGCTCCTACAATGAGCAGTTCTTC. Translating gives CASSIDLSSYNEQFF.

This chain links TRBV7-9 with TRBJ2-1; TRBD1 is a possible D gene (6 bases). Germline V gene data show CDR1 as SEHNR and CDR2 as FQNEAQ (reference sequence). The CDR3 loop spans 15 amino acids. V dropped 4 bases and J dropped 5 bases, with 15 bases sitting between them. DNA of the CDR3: TGTGCCAGCAGCTCCTTGCTGGGGGCCGACAATGAGCAGTTCTTC. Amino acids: CASSSLLGADNEQFF.

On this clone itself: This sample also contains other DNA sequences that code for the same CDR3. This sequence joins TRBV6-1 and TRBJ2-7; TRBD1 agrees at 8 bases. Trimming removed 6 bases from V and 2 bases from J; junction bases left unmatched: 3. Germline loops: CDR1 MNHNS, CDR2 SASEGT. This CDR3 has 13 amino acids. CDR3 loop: CASSDRGPYEQYF. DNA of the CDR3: TGTGCCAGCAGCGACAGGGGTCCCTACGAGCAGTACTTC.

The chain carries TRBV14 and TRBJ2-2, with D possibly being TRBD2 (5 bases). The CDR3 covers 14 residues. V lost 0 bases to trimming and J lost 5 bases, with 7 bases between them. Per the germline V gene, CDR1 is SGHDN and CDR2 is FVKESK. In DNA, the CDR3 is TGTGCCAGCAGCCAAGACCCGGGGACCGGGGAGCTGTTTTTT. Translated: CASSQDPGTGELFF.

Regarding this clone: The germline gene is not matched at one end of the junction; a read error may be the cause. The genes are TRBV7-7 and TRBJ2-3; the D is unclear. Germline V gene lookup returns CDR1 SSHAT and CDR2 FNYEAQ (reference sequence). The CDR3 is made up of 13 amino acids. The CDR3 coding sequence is TGTGCTAGCAGCTTACAGACCGGGGATACGCAGTATTTT. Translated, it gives CASSLQTGDTQYF.

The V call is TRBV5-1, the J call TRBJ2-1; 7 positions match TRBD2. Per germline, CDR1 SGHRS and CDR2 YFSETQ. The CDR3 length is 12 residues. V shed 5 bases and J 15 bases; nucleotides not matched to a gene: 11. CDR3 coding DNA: TGCGCCAGCAGACAAGGACTAGATGGAGCGTTCTTC. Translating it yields CASRQGLDGAFF. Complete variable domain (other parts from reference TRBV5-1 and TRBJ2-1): KAGVTQTPRYLIKTRGQQVTLSCSPISGHRSVSWYQQTPGQGLQFLFEYFSETQRNKGNFPGRFSGRQFSNSRSEMNVSTLELGDSALYLCASRQGLDGAFFGPGTRLTVL.

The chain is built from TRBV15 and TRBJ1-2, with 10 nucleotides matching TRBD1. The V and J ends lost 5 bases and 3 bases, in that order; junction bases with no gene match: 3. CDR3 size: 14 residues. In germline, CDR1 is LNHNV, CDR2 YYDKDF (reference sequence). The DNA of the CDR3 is TGTGCCACCAGCTGGGGGACAGGGGACTATGGCTACACCTTC. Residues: CATSWGTGDYGYTF.

CDR3 region: CASSWSQAPQPQHF. As DNA, the CDR3 is TGTGCCAGCAGTTGGTCCCAGGCACCTCAGCCCCAGCATTTT. The chain uses TRBV28 and TRBJ1-5, with D uncertain. The V gene lost 4 bases and the J gene lost 6 bases, with 13 bases spanning the gap. Germline CDR1 and CDR2: MDHEN and SYDVKM. CDR3 size: 14 residues.